This is a list of T cell receptor beta chains from one sample in a study of shared clonotypes between healthy human individuals. Repertoires were generated with immunoSEQ multiplex PCR, while TCRdb's copy carries only in-frame clones and drops some. Found here are roughly 490,000 clones, around 80% of them singletons; the top ten hold 10% to 15%. Sequenced input: PBMCs. These receptor sequences come from a woman aged 35 to 49 in good health. Some clones in this sample may be carry-over from other donors' samples. Each CDR3 is given with its conserved first and last residue. D genes are given only for firm matches. A clone size is listed for some rows: how often the clone was seen (once, few, many), or a class if it is expanded.

d_call j_call clone_size v_call cdr3_aa cdr3_nt
. TRBJ2-7 . TRBV10-3 CAISEGIGYEQYF TGTGCCATCAGTGAGGGAATTGGGTACGAGCAGTACTTC
TRBD1 TRBJ1-3 . TRBV9 CASSVESTGDGNTIYF TGTGCCAGCAGCGTAGAATCGACAGGGGACGGAAACACCATATATTTT
. TRBJ1-1 many TRBV7-9 CASSLGVYYTEAFF TGTGCCAGCAGCTTAGGGGTTTACTACACTGAAGCTTTCTTT
. TRBJ2-7 . TRBV7-9 CASSGGTGWAEQYF TGTGCCAGCAGCGGAGGCACGGGATGGGCCGAGCAGTACTTC
TRBD2 TRBJ2-3 . TRBV5-1 CASSSTIGTSGSDTQYF TGCGCCAGCAGCTCCACAATCGGGACTAGCGGATCGGATACGCAGTATTTT
. TRBJ2-5 . TRBV5-1 CASSLGQGGETQYF TGCGCCAGCAGCTTGGGTCAGGGTGGGGAGACCCAGTACTTC
. TRBJ2-1 . TRBV29-1 CSAPGPKNHEQFF TGCAGCGCACCGGGACCTAAAAATCATGAGCAGTTCTTC
TRBD1 TRBJ1-4 . TRBV28 CASSPSTGSNEKLFF TGTGCCAGCAGTCCCTCGACAGGGTCTAATGAAAAACTGTTTTTT
. TRBJ1-3 . TRBV6-5 CASRPRQDSGNTIYF TGTGCCAGCAGACCCCGACAGGACTCTGGAAACACCATATATTTT
. TRBJ1-3 few TRBV27 CASSTLGSGNTIYF TGTGCCAGCAGCACGCTGGGCTCTGGAAACACCATATATTTT
. TRBJ1-5 . TRBV19 CASSDRMGDQPQHF TGTGCCAGTAGCGACAGGATGGGTGATCAGCCCCAGCATTTT
. TRBJ2-1 . TRBV7-2 CASSLQTSNEQFF TGTGCCAGCAGTTTGCAGACTAGCAATGAGCAGTTCTTC
. TRBJ2-2 . TRBV2 CASSEEGAGELFF TGTGCCAGCAGTGAAGAGGGGGCCGGGGAGCTGTTTTTT
. TRBJ2-5 . TRBV20-1 CSARGGETQYF TGCAGTGCTAGAGGTGGAGAGACCCAGTACTTC
TRBD1 TRBJ2-7 . TRBV2 CASSAQTGSYEQYF TGTGCCAGCAGCGCACAGACAGGGTCCTACGAGCAGTACTTC
. TRBJ1-1 . TRBV9 CASSVEVQNTEAFF TGTGCCAGCAGCGTAGAGGTTCAGAACACTGAAGCTTTCTTT
. TRBJ1-5 few TRBV10-2 CATQFGGLNQPQHF TGCGCCACTCAGTTCGGGGGGCTCAATCAGCCCCAGCATTTT
. TRBJ2-7 . TRBV9 CASSVEPGPYEQYF TGTGCCAGCAGCGTAGAGCCAGGGCCCTACGAGCAGTACTTC
. TRBJ2-7 . TRBV6-5 CASSTLGPGEQYF TGTGCCAGCAGTACCCTAGGACCGGGCGAGCAGTACTTC
TRBD2 TRBJ2-7 . TRBV6-5 CASSSGLAGDYEQYF TGTGCCAGCAGTTCCGGACTAGCGGGGGACTACGAGCAGTACTTC
. TRBJ2-2 . TRBV5-1 CASSSQGPGELFF TGCGCCAGCAGCTCTCAGGGGCCCGGGGAGCTGTTTTTT
. TRBJ1-2 . TRBV15 CATSRDRAARGYTF TGTGCCACCAGCAGAGACCGGGCCGCTCGGGGCTACACCTTC
. TRBJ1-6 many TRBV2 CASVLTRGSENSPLHF TGTGCCAGCGTACTCACCCGGGGCAGTGAGAATTCACCCCTCCACTTT
. TRBJ2-5 . TRBV2 CASRGGRGTQETQYF TGTGCCAGCAGAGGGGGGAGGGGGACGCAAGAGACCCAGTACTTC
. TRBJ2-1 . TRBV19 CASSLTVSYNEQFF TGTGCCAGTAGTTTGACGGTCTCCTACAATGAGCAGTTCTTC
. TRBJ1-1 . TRBV10-3 CAISSQGLNTEAFF TGTGCCATCAGTAGTCAGGGGTTGAACACTGAAGCTTTCTTT
TRBD1 TRBJ2-7 . TRBV29-1 CSVAPAGTGGEQYF TGCAGCGTTGCTCCGGCGGGGACAGGGGGCGAGCAGTACTTC
. TRBJ2-7 . TRBV9 CASSPTYPRSYEQYF TGTGCCAGCAGCCCGACCTATCCCCGCTCCTACGAGCAGTACTTC
TRBD1 TRBJ2-7 . TRBV30 CAWSVTGGYEQYF TGTGCCTGGAGTGTGACAGGGGGGTACGAGCAGTACTTC
. TRBJ2-1 . TRBV6-1 CASSVLGNEQFF TGTGCCAGCAGTGTACTGGGCAATGAGCAGTTCTTC
. TRBJ2-3 . TRBV7-7 CASSIGLGGADTQYF TGTGCCAGCAGCATAGGACTAGGGGGAGCAGATACGCAGTATTTT
. TRBJ2-1 . TRBV30 CAWSVHNDDEQFF TGTGCCTGGAGTGTACATAACGACGATGAGCAGTTCTTC
. TRBJ1-6 once TRBV6-1 CASSPTGIRNSPLHF TGTGCCAGCAGTCCAACAGGGATTCGCAATTCACCCCTCCACTTT
. TRBJ1-5 . TRBV30 CAWSVRGQPQHF TGTGCCTGGAGTGTACGGGGTCAGCCCCAGCATTTT
. TRBJ2-5 . TRBV2 CASSEALGGGETQYF TGTGCCAGCAGTGAAGCGCTTGGAGGGGGAGAGACCCAGTACTTC
. TRBJ1-1 . TRBV6-6 CASSTQGSSTEAFF TGTGCCAGCAGTACCCAGGGGAGTTCCACGGAAGCTTTCTTT